The 21 T cell receptor beta chains below all came from one sample that was sequenced in a study of early T cells in non-severe SARS-CoV-2 infection. TCRdb independently ran MiXCR on the 5' RACE reads; one entry per CDR3 protein. This table has 70,000 to 85,000 distinct CDR3 sequences, 13% appearing once. Sequenced input: whole blood. The receptors derive from an adult who was a healthcare worker with PCR-confirmed SARS-CoV-2 infection or an uninfected control (not recorded which).

This clonotype was counted a few times. This chain links TRBV9 with TRBJ1-5; D may be TRBD1 (5 bases). V was cut by 3 bases and J by 4 bases, with 14 bases left in between. Germline V gives CDR1 SGDLS, CDR2 YYNGEE. The CDR3 consists of 15 residues. DNA of the CDR3: TGTGCCAGCAGCGGGAACGCAGGGTCTAATCAGCCCCAGCATTTT. Protein product: CASSGNAGSNQPQHF.

This chain uses TRBV20-1 with TRBJ1-2, with a tentative D call TRBD1 (5 bases). CDR3 length: 15 residues. The V gene lost 0 bases and the J gene lost 2 bases, with 13 bases spanning the gap. Germline loops: CDR1 DFQATT, CDR2 SNEGSKA (reference sequence). The CDR3 DNA reads TGCAGTGCTAGAGATGGGCAGGGCTTAAACTATGGCTACACCTTC. Encoded protein: CSARDGQGLNYGYTF.

This clonotype was observed many times. CDR3 in amino acids: CASSPRTGTNTEAFF. CDR3 in DNA: TGTGCCAGCTCACCTAGGACAGGGACGAACACTGAAGCTTTCTTT. The chain combines TRBV18 with TRBJ1-1; TRBD1 matches at 8 bases. The CDR3 has 15 amino acids. V lost 3 bases and J lost 1; bases outside the gene matches: 4. Germline CDR1 reads KGHSH; CDR2 reads LQKENI.

This sequence joins TRBV18 and TRBJ2-1, with 7 bases matching TRBD1. This CDR3 has 11 amino acids. Germline V CDR1 and CDR2: KGHSH, LQKENI. V shed 6 bases, J shed 11 bases, and the junction held 4 bases outside the gene matches. This CDR3 reads CASSQGDQQFF. The CDR3 DNA is TGTGCCAGCTCGCAGGGGGACCAGCAGTTCTTC.

The rearrangement uses TRBV20-1 and TRBJ1-5; D remains ambiguous. V lost 3 bases and J lost 1, with 4 bases in between. The length of the CDR3 is 12 residues. Germline V gene data show CDR1 as DFQATT and CDR2 as SNEGSKA (reference sequence). The CDR3 DNA follows: TGCAGTGCTAGTGGCAGCAATCAGCCCCAGCATTTT. Translating gives CSASGSNQPQHF.

This chain links TRBV19 with TRBJ1-5; 8 positions match TRBD1. The CDR3 spans 17 residues. Germline CDR1 is LNHDA and CDR2 is SQIVND (reference sequence). With V trimmed by 5 bases and J by 3 bases, 12 bases remained unmatched. This CDR3 reads CASSSMDRERVNQPQHF. The CDR3 nucleotides are TGTGCCAGTAGTTCGATGGACAGGGAAAGGGTCAATCAGCCCCAGCATTTT.

The chain carries TRBV19 and TRBJ2-1; D possibly matches TRBD1 or TRBD2 (5 bases each). This CDR3 is built from 15 residues. Per germline, CDR1 LNHDA and CDR2 SQIVND (reference sequence). V gave up 7 bases and J gave up 6 bases, with 19 bases separating them. In DNA form, the CDR3 reads TGTGCCAGTAAGGGTTTTCCAGGGAGTTCCAATGAGCAGTTCTTC. Translated: CASKGFPGSSNEQFF.

J is TRBJ2-2 and V is TRBV29-1; 7 bases align to TRBD1. V lost 6 bases and J lost 3; bases outside the gene matches: 7. The germline V gene has CDR1 SQVTM and CDR2 ANQGSEA. The CDR3 loop spans 14 amino acids. The CDR3 DNA is TGCAGCGTGTTAGCAGGGGGATACACCGGGGAGCTGTTTTTT. Its protein product is CSVLAGGYTGELFF.

This clonotype came up many times. The chain joins TRBV3-1 to TRBJ2-5; 10 bases agree with TRBD2. Unmatched junction bases numbered 7, after V lost 3 bases and J lost 0 bases. Germline lookup yields CDR1 LGHDT and CDR2 YNNKEL (reference sequence). CDR3 length equals 17 residues. The CDR3 here is CASSHGVGTSDQETQYF. DNA of the CDR3: TGTGCCAGCAGCCATGGAGTGGGGACTAGCGACCAAGAGACCCAGTACTTC.

This clonotype showed up just a few times. The V call is TRBV28, the J call TRBJ1-1; no clear D gene. The CDR3 has 15 amino acids. V was clipped by 4 bases and J by 1 base, with 13 bases between them. CDR1 is MDHEN and CDR2 is SYDVKM in the germline V gene. Here the CDR3 reads CASSSGGDGNTEAFF. CDR3 DNA sequence: TGTGCCAGCAGTTCCGGTGGAGACGGGAACACTGAAGCTTTCTTT.

The rearrangement links TRBV20-1 to TRBJ2-1; 7 positions agree with TRBD1. J was trimmed by 2 bases and V by 3 bases; bases with no gene match: 4. Germline V gene data show CDR1 as DFQATT and CDR2 as SNEGSKA (reference sequence). The CDR3 is 14 amino acids. This CDR3 reads CSASWTGTYNEQFF. CDR3 in DNA: TGCAGTGCTAGCTGGACAGGAACCTACAATGAGCAGTTCTTC.

This rearrangement joins TRBV20-1 to TRBJ1-5, with a weak D call TRBD1 (5 bases). The CDR3 has 12 residues. The V end was cut by 5 bases, the J end by 4 bases, with 9 bases between. CDR1 and CDR2 from the germline V gene are DFQATT and SNEGSKA (reference sequence). This CDR3 reads CSAVRGNQPQHF. CDR3 DNA sequence: TGCAGTGCTGTGCGGGGGAATCAGCCCCAGCATTTT.

The chain recombines TRBV5-1 with TRBJ2-7; D not resolved. V was cut by 0 bases and J by 0 bases, with 7 bases left in between. The CDR3 consists of 14 residues. Germline-derived CDR1 and CDR2 are SGHRS and YFSETQ. In DNA form, the CDR3 reads TGCGCCAGCAGCTTGGGCCCTTCCTCCTACGAGCAGTACTTC. It codes for CASSLGPSSYEQYF.

Many counts were recorded for this clonotype. The rearrangement uses TRBV5-5 and TRBJ1-2, with D tentatively TRBD1 (6 bases). Germline V lookup: CDR1 SGHKS, CDR2 YYEKEE (reference sequence). The CDR3 is 15 residues long. The V gene lost 0 bases and the J gene lost 4 bases, with 13 bases spanning the gap. Written as DNA, the CDR3 is TGTGCCAGCAGCTTGGATTTGGGGGCCGGCTATGGCTACACCTTC. Protein product: CASSLDLGAGYGYTF.

The chain joins TRBV29-1 to TRBJ2-1, with 11 positions matching TRBD1. The germline V gene encodes CDR1 SQVTM and CDR2 ANQGSEA. This CDR3 is 14 amino acids long. V lost 7 bases and J lost 3; bases outside the gene matches: 5. This CDR3 is CSAVDRGHYNEQFF. CDR3 bases: TGCAGCGCCGTGGACAGGGGGCACTACAATGAGCAGTTCTTC.

This clonotype was picked up many times. V gene TRBV12-3 or TRBV12-4 combines with J gene TRBJ1-1; a weak D match, TRBD1 (6 bases). V was trimmed by 3 bases and J by 5 bases, leaving 10 bases between them. The CDR3 is made up of 13 amino acids. CDR3 in DNA: TGTGCCAGCAGTTTCGGGAGGGGGACTGAAGCTTTCTTT. This encodes CASSFGRGTEAFF.

The sample holds a few counts of this clonotype. This chain uses TRBV29-1 with TRBJ2-3; TRBD2 aligns across 9 bases. Germline V gene data show CDR1 as SQVTM and CDR2 as ANQGSEA. The CDR3 is 13 amino acids. The V and J ends lost 5 bases and 4 bases, in that order; junction bases with no gene match: 4. The CDR3 DNA is TGCAGCGTTAAGCGGGGGGCAGCAGATACGCAGTATTTT. Protein product: CSVKRGAADTQYF.

This clonotype was seen repeatedly, ten times or more. This rearrangement joins TRBV5-1 to TRBJ2-3; 7 nucleotides line up with TRBD2. J lost 1 base, V lost 0 bases, and 8 bases had no gene match. CDR3 length: 17 residues. CDR1 and CDR2 from the germline V gene are SGHRS and YFSETQ. The CDR3 DNA reads as TGCGCCAGCAGCTTGGAAGGAGCGGGATTACGCACAGATACGCAGTATTTT. This sequence encodes CASSLEGAGLRTDTQYF.

The chain combines TRBV12-3 or TRBV12-4 with TRBJ1-2; no firm D call. Trimming stripped 5 bases from V and 3 bases from J, with 10 bases between. The CDR3 length is 13 residues. CDR3 DNA sequence: TGTGCCAGCAGTCCGCCCGACTACTATGGCTACACCTTC. Encoded protein: CASSPPDYYGYTF.

V gene TRBV20-1 combines with J gene TRBJ2-7; tentatively, D is TRBD1 (6 bases). Per germline, CDR1 DFQATT and CDR2 SNEGSKA (reference sequence). This CDR3 has 13 residues. V dropped 6 bases and J dropped 2 bases, with 14 bases sitting between them. The CDR3 loop reads CSAPLTGTYEQYF. The CDR3 bases are TGCAGTGCCCCATTAACAGGGACCTACGAGCAGTACTTC.

This clonotype was found many times. The gene calls are TRBV11-2 and TRBJ2-3, with 12 bases fitting TRBD2. The CDR3 contains 15 residues. Germline loops: CDR1 SGHAT, CDR2 FQNNGV. Trimming at V came to 4 bases and at J to 8 bases, leaving 7 bases not matched to a gene. The CDR3 DNA follows: TGTGCCAGCAGCTCGGGACTAGCGGGCTCCAGTACGCAGTATTTT. Residues: CASSSGLAGSSTQYF.